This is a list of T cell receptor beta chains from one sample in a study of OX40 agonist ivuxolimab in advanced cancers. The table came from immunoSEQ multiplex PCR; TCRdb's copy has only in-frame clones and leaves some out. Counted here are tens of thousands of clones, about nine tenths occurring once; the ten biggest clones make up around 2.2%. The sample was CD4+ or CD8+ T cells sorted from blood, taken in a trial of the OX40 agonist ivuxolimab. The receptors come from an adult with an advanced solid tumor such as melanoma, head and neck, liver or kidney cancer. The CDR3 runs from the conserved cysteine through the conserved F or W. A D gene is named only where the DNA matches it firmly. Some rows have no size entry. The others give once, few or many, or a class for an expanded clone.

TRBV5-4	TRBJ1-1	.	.	TGTGCCAGCAGCCTACTGATGCCCGGGACTGAAGCTTTCTTT	CASSLLMPGTEAFF
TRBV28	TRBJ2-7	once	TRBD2	TGTGCCAGCCGGACTAGCGGGGCCTACGAGCAGTACTTC	CASRTSGAYEQYF
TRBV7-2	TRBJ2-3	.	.	TGTGCCAGCAGCCAGGTCTGGGGCACAGATACGCAGTATTTT	CASSQVWGTDTQYF
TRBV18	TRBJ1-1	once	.	TGTGCCAGCTCACCATCGGGGAGAACTCGGTTGGACACTGAAGCTTTCTTT	CASSPSGRTRLDTEAFF
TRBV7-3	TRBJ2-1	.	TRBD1	TGTGCCAGCAGGTATCCGGGACAGGGTATCAATGAGCAGTTCTTC	CASRYPGQGINEQFF
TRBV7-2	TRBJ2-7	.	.	TGTGCCAGCAGTTGGGGGGCCTATGGGGGCGAGCAGTACTTC	CASSWGAYGGEQYF
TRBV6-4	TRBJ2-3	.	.	TGTGCCAGCAGTGACTCGGGGTGGGGAGATACGCAGTATTTT	CASSDSGWGDTQYF
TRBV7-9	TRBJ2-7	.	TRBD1	TGTGCCAGCAGCCCAGAGGTCGGGACAGGGAATTACGAGCAGTACTTC	CASSPEVGTGNYEQYF
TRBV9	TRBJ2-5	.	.	TGTGCCAGCAGCGTCGGGCAGGTTGAAGAGACCCAGTACTTC	CASSVGQVEETQYF
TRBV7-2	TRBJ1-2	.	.	TGTGCCAGCAGCCCCCACTGGACAGCATATGGCTACACCTTC	CASSPHWTAYGYTF
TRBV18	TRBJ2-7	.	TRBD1	TGTGCCAGCTCACTGGGACAGGGGATACGCTACGAGCAGTACTTC	CASSLGQGIRYEQYF
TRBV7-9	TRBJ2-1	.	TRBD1	TGTGCCAGCACCGCCAGGGGACAGGGGGTGGGGGAGCAGTTCTTC	CASTARGQGVGEQFF
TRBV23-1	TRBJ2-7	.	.	TGCGCCAGCAGTCAATCGGGGCAGGGCGCGGGGGAGCAGTACTTC	CASSQSGQGAGEQYF
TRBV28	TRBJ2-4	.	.	TGTGCCAGCAGTTTAATGCCTCTCGGAAACATTCAGTACTTC	CASSLMPLGNIQYF
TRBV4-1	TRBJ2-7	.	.	TGCGCCAGCAGCCAAGGGAGGCTCAGCCAGGCCTACGAGCAGTACTTC	CASSQGRLSQAYEQYF
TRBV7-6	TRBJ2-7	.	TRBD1	TGTGCCAGCAGCTTACTTACAGGGGAGAGCGAGCAGTACTTC	CASSLLTGESEQYF
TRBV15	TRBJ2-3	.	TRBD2	TGTGCCACCAGCAGAGATCCAGCGGGGGTGGGGGATACGCAGTATTTT	CATSRDPAGVGDTQYF
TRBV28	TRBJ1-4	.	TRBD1	TGTGCCAGCTCCCCAGGGGGGGGCGTCGAAAAACTGTTTTTT	CASSPGGGVEKLFF
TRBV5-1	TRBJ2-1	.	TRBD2	TGCGCCAGCAGCTTGCCCCGGACTAGCAGCAATGAGCAGTTCTTC	CASSLPRTSSNEQFF
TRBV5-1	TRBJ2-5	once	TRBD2	TGCGCCAGCACCTCCGGGACTAGCGGGACCCTCCAAGAGACCCAGTACTTC	CASTSGTSGTLQETQYF
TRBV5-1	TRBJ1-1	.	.	TGCGCCAGCAGCTACGACAGAGGACTGCTGTGGACTGAAGCTTTCTTT	CASSYDRGLLWTEAFF
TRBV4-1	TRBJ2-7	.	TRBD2	TGCGCCAGCAGCCAAGATCGGGGCGGGAGTATCTACGAGCAGTACTTC	CASSQDRGGSIYEQYF
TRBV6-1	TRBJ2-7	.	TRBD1	TGTGCCAGCAGGACAGGGGGTCATCCCTACGAGCAGTACTTC	CASRTGGHPYEQYF
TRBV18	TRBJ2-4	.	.	TGTGCCAGCTCACCTTTGCAGACGGAGGCGAACATTCAGTACTTC	CASSPLQTEANIQYF
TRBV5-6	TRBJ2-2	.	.	TGTGCCAGCAGCTTCGGGGCCCGAACCGGGGAGCTGTTTTTT	CASSFGARTGELFF
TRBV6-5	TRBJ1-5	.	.	TGTGCCAGCAGTTGGGCCGGGACGAGACGGGATCAGCCCCAGCATTTT	CASSWAGTRRDQPQHF
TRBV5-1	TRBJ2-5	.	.	TGCGCCAGCCGCCCTACTGGCCAGTCCCAAGAGACCCAGTACTTC	CASRPTGQSQETQYF
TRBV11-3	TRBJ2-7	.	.	TGTGCCAGCAGCTTGGGTCTCTCCGAGCAGTACTTC	CASSLGLSEQYF
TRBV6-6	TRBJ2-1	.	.	TGTGCCAGCATTGTGGAAACACCCGCTTACAATGAGCAGTTCTTC	CASIVETPAYNEQFF
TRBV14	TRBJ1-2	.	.	TGTGCCAGCAGACCCCCCGGTAGCGACGGAGTATATGGCTACACCTTC	CASRPPGSDGVYGYTF
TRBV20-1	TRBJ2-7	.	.	TGCAGTGCTAGTCTCTACGAGCAGTACTTC	CSASLYEQYF
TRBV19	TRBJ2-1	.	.	TGTGCCAGTACCTTAGCGCTGAGCTCCTACAATGAGCAGTTCTTC	CASTLALSSYNEQFF
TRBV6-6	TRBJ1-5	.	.	TGTGCCAGCAGCCCCACAGGGATTAGCAATCAGCCCCAGCATTTT	CASSPTGISNQPQHF
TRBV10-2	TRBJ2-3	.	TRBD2	TGCGCCAGCAGTCCCTTACTAGCGGGAGTGGGAGATACGCAGTATTTT	CASSPLLAGVGDTQYF
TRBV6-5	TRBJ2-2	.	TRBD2	TGTGCCAGCAGTTACGGGGCGGGAGTCGGCACCGGGGAGCTGTTTTTT	CASSYGAGVGTGELFF
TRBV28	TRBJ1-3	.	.	TGTGCCAGCAGTTTTAGGGAAGGAAGGCGAGGAAACACCATATATTTT	CASSFREGRRGNTIYF
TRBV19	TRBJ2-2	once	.	TGTGCCAGCTCTAGAAACACCGGGGAGCTGTTTTTT	CASSRNTGELFF
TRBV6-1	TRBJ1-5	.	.	TGTGCCAGCAGTGAAGATGGGTTTAGCAATCAGCCCCAGCATTTT	CASSEDGFSNQPQHF
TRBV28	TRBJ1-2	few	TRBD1	TGTGCCAGCAGTTCGCCAGGGGGCTATGGCTACACCTTC	CASSSPGGYGYTF
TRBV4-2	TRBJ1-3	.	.	TGTGCCAGCAGCCAAACAGGGTACTCTGGAAACACCATATATTTT	CASSQTGYSGNTIYF
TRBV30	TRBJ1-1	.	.	TGTGCCTGGAGCCCCGGGACACTGAACACTGAAGCTTTCTTT	CAWSPGTLNTEAFF
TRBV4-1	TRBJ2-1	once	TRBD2	TGCGCCAGCAGCCAAGAGGATTCCAGCGGGGGGGGGATCTTC	CASSQEDSSGGGIF
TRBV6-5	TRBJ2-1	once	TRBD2	TGTGCCAGCAGCCGACTAGCAGATGAGCAGTTCTTC	CASSRLADEQFF
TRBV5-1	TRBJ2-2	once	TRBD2	TGCGCCAGCAGCTTGGGCCTAGCGGGAAAGGTAGCGAACACCGGGGAGCTGTTTTTT	CASSLGLAGKVANTGELFF
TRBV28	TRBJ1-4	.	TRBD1	TGTGCCAGCGTATTCTCAGGGGGCAGGTTGGGAGAAAAACTGTTTTTT	CASVFSGGRLGEKLFF
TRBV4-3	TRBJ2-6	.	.	TGCGCCAGCAGCTTCCGGCACTCTGGGGCCAACGTCCTGACTTTC	CASSFRHSGANVLTF